The 8 T cell receptor beta chains given below trace back to one sample, sequenced in a study of CD8 T cell repertoires and HIV-1 epitope variants. Their antigen targets remain unknown. Clones were read by immunoSEQ multiplex PCR, and TCRdb kept only the in-frame ones, dropping some. The table records under 6,500 clones, approximately 60% of them present only once. Sequencing was performed on cultured CD8+ T cells derived from PBMCs. Every receptor here comes from a male donor with HIV.

The rearrangement joins TRBV27 to TRBJ2-5; D is perhaps TRBD1 (6 bases). Trimming took 5 bases from V and 2 from J, leaving 15 bases between them. Germline V gene lookup returns CDR1 MNHEY and CDR2 SMNVEV (reference sequence). The CDR3 is 15 residues long. The CDR3 bases are TGTGCCAGCAGTAACCTTGGGGGCGGGCAAGAGACCCAGTACTTC. Translating gives CASSNLGGGQETQYF.

The chain uses TRBV6-5 and TRBJ2-5, with D possibly being TRBD2 (6 bases). Per germline, CDR1 MNHEY and CDR2 SVGAGI. Trimming pared 6 bases from V and 1 base from J, leaving 12 bases between. The CDR3 runs 14 residues. DNA of the CDR3: TGTGCCAGCAGCCTCCGGGACTCCCAAGAGACCCAGTACTTC. Protein sequence: CASSLRDSQETQYF.

For the CDR3, the DNA is TGTGCCAGCAGCAGGGGCACAGATACGCAGTATTTT. The encoded protein is CASSRGTDTQYF. The gene calls are TRBV5-6 and TRBJ2-3; D not resolved. In germline, CDR1 is SGHDT, CDR2 YYEEEE. The CDR3 consists of 12 residues. Trimming stripped 4 bases from V and 1 base from J, with 4 bases between.

This chain uses TRBV6-4 with TRBJ2-1; 12 bases map to TRBD1. Per the germline V gene, CDR1 is MRHNA and CDR2 is SNTAGT. CDR3 size: 13 residues. The V segment lost 11 bases and the J segment 10 bases; nucleotides outside the gene matches: 9. CDR3 nucleotide sequence: TGTGCCGGAGGGGACAGGGGGCTGAACGAGCAGTTCTTC. It translates to CAGGDRGLNEQFF.

The rearrangement joins TRBV6-1 to TRBJ2-1; 12 bases are shared with TRBD2. Germline CDR1 is MNHNS and CDR2 is SASEGT. The CDR3 is 16 residues long. V lost 5 bases to trimming and J lost 5 bases; unmatched junction nucleotides: 7. CDR3 DNA sequence: TGTGCCAGCAGTAAAGGGCTAGCGGGAGGGGACAATGAGCAGTTCTTC. Its translation: CASSKGLAGGDNEQFF.

CDR3 coding DNA: TGTGCCACCAGCAGCAGTGCGGGCAATCAGCCCCAGCATTTT. Translating gives CATSSSAGNQPQHF. The chain couples TRBV15 to TRBJ1-5; no firm D call. V dropped 3 bases and J dropped 2 bases, with 8 bases sitting between them. CDR1 and CDR2 from the germline V gene are LNHNV and YYDKDF (reference sequence). The CDR3 length is 14 residues.

This clone was counted a few times. The genes are TRBV15 and TRBJ2-1; 7 bases are a match to TRBD2. V lost 3 bases and J lost 1; bases outside the gene matches: 3. Germline V gives CDR1 LNHNV, CDR2 YYDKDF (reference sequence). This CDR3 comprises 15 residues. The CDR3 region has the DNA TGTGCCACCAGCAGGAGAGCGGGGTCCTACAATGAGCAGTTCTTC. Its protein is CATSRRAGSYNEQFF. The whole variable domain, filled in from reference TRBV15 and TRBJ2-1, reads DAMVIQNPRYQVTQFGKPVTLSCSQTLNHNVMYWYQQKSSQAPKLLFHYYDKDFNNEADTPDNFQSRRPNTSFCFLDIRSPGLGDTAMYLCATSRRAGSYNEQFFGPGTRLTVL.

The V and J genes are TRBV5-6 and TRBJ2-7; TRBD1 is a possible D gene (6 bases). Trimming removed 4 bases from V and 4 bases from J, with 12 bases in between. This CDR3 contains 13 residues. Looked up from germline, CDR1 is SGHDT and CDR2 is YYEEEE. CDR3 protein: CASSSDRSYEQYF. The CDR3 DNA follows: TGTGCCAGCAGCAGCGACAGGAGTTACGAGCAGTACTTC.